Shown below are 31 T cell receptor beta chains from a single sample sequenced in a study of beta chain features in type 1 diabetes. Expressed TCRB transcripts were sequenced, since all the RNA that had been isolated was reverse transcribed. Profiling relied on immunoSEQ multiplex PCR, and the TCRdb table lists in-frame clones only, not all of them. The data show 970,000 or so clones, under 20% seen once. The sequenced sample was naive CD4+ T cells from blood. These receptors all come from a woman younger than 35 in good health.

V usage is TRBV6-6 and J usage is TRBJ2-7; 7 positions match TRBD1. The V and J ends lost 2 bases and 9 bases, in that order; junction bases with no gene match: 7. The CDR3 has 13 amino acids. Germline V CDR1 and CDR2: MNHNY, SVGAGI (reference sequence). The CDR3 sequence is CASSYGPWTGQYF. CDR3 DNA: TGTGCCAGCAGTTACGGGCCCTGGACAGGGCAGTACTTC.

This clone was seen more than once but under ten times. This sequence joins TRBV7-2 and TRBJ2-1; 12 bases agree with TRBD1. J was trimmed by 7 bases and V by 4 bases; bases with no gene match: 8. Germline assignment: CDR1 SGHTA and CDR2 FQGNSA. The CDR3 covers 16 residues. CDR3 bases: TGTGCCAGCAGCTCGCCGGGACAGGGGGCTCGTAATGAGCAGTTCTTC. Translation gives CASSSPGQGARNEQFF.

This clone turned up a few times. V gene TRBV28 combines with J gene TRBJ2-7, with 9 bases that match TRBD2. Germline V lookup: CDR1 MDHEN, CDR2 SYDVKM. V was pared by 9 bases and J by 4 bases, with 10 bases of the junction left unmatched. The CDR3 extends over 14 amino acids. The chain's CDR3 is CASRPGTSTYEQYF. The CDR3 coding sequence is TGTGCCAGTAGACCCGGGACTAGCACTTACGAGCAGTACTTC. Supplemented by reference TRBV28 and TRBJ2-7, the full variable domain reads DVKVTQSSRYLVKRTGEKVFLECVQDMDHENMFWYRQDPGLGLRLIYFSYDVKMKEKGDIPEGYSVSREKKERFSLILESASTNQTSMYLCASRPGTSTYEQYFGPGTRLTVT.

This clone has a handful of counts. The chain joins TRBV7-3 to TRBJ2-7, with TRBD2 matching over 8 bases. J gave up 1 base and V 1 base, and 3 bases lay outside the gene matches. The CDR3 runs 15 residues. Germline CDR1 SGHTA, CDR2 FQGTGA. CDR3 region: CASSLMGLGSYEQYF. As DNA, the CDR3 is TGTGCCAGCAGCTTAATGGGACTAGGATCCTACGAGCAGTACTTC.

Turning to this clone: Germline is not matched at one junction end, which may reflect a read error. This rearrangement joins TRBV25-1 to TRBJ2-1, with 9 bases matching TRBD2. Per the germline V gene, CDR1 is MGHDK and CDR2 is SYGVNS. The CDR3 extends over 13 amino acids. CDR3 sequence reads: CARRLADYNEQFF. The CDR3 DNA sequence: TGTGCCCGCAGACTAGCGGATTACAATGAGCAGTTCTTC.

This chain connects TRBV7-9 to TRBJ2-6; 7 nucleotides line up with TRBD1. The CDR3 has 17 residues. Per germline, CDR1 SEHNR and CDR2 FQNEAQ (reference sequence). V shed 5 bases, J shed 2 bases, and the junction held 9 bases outside the gene matches. CDR3 DNA sequence: TGTGCCAGCAGCACGACAGGGATCATCGCTGGGGCCAACGTCCTGACTTTC. Translated, it gives CASSTTGIIAGANVLTF.

This clone was observed a handful of times. The J gene is TRBJ1-1, the V gene TRBV2, with D maybe TRBD1 (5 bases). CDR3 length: 14 residues. The V gene's germline CDR1 is SNHLY and CDR2 FYNNEI. V lost 3 bases to trimming and J lost 0 bases, with 8 bases between them. This CDR3 is CASSDQGVNTEAFF. The DNA of the CDR3 is TGTGCCAGCAGTGATCAGGGTGTGAACACTGAAGCTTTCTTT.

The chain employs TRBV6-1 and TRBJ2-7; no clear D. V gave up 4 bases and J gave up 4 bases, with 14 bases separating them. The germline CDR1 and CDR2 sequences are MNHNS and SASEGT. CDR3 length: 14 amino acids. CDR3 amino acids: CASSGGRVYYEQYF. CDR3 sequence (DNA): TGTGCCAGCAGTGGAGGTAGGGTATATTACGAGCAGTACTTC.

This rearrangement joins TRBV4-1 to TRBJ2-1, with 7 bases identical to TRBD2. CDR1 is MGHRA and CDR2 is YSYEKL in the germline V gene. CDR3 length: 16 amino acids. After removal of 1 base from V and 8 bases from J, the junction contained 11 bases not matched to a gene. This CDR3 is CASSQGVVREYHEQFF. CDR3 nucleotide sequence: TGCGCCAGCAGCCAAGGGGTCGTGCGGGAGTATCATGAGCAGTTCTTC.

The V and J genes are TRBV4-1 and TRBJ1-3, with unresolved D. Germline V lookup: CDR1 MGHRA, CDR2 YSYEKL. V lost 4 bases to trimming and J lost 2 bases, with 12 bases between them. CDR3 length: 15 amino acids. The CDR3 bases are TGCGCCAGCAGCCTGGGGTATGTGGCTGGAAACACCATATATTTT. This encodes CASSLGYVAGNTIYF.

To note about this clone: Other DNA sequences from this sample encode an identical CDR3 as well. The CDR3 loop reads CASSFGGSSYNEQFF. CDR3 nucleotides: TGTGCCAGCAGCTTTGGGGGTTCGTCCTACAATGAGCAGTTCTTC. This chain uses TRBV11-2 with TRBJ2-1; D is tentatively TRBD1 or TRBD2 (5 bases each). The CDR3 has 15 amino acids. The V end lost 3 bases, the J end lost 1 base, and 10 bases lay between the germline ends. Germline loops: CDR1 SGHAT, CDR2 FQNNGV.

The chain joins TRBV20-1 to TRBJ2-7; D not resolved. The CDR3 has 10 residues. CDR1 and CDR2 (germline): DFQATT, SNEGSKA (reference sequence). The V end was cut by 5 bases, the J end by 4 bases, with 6 bases between. This CDR3 reads CSAPGYEQYF. DNA of the CDR3: TGCAGTGCTCCCGGGTACGAGCAGTACTTC.

This clone was recorded a few times. The gene calls are TRBV6-6 and TRBJ2-3; D possibly corresponds to TRBD2 (6 bases). CDR3 length equals 16 residues. Trimming stripped 7 bases from V and 0 bases from J, with 17 bases between. Germline CDR1 MNHNY, CDR2 SVGAGI (reference sequence). The CDR3 reads CASIYTGGTSTDTQYF. In DNA, the CDR3 is TGTGCCAGCATTTATACGGGCGGGACGAGCACAGATACGCAGTATTTT.

This clone appeared a few times. V usage is TRBV5-4 and J usage is TRBJ2-7, with 8 bases aligning to TRBD1. V was clipped by 4 bases and J by 7 bases; unmatched bases: 7. Germline lookup yields CDR1 SGHNT and CDR2 YYREEE (reference sequence). CDR3 length equals 13 residues. The CDR3 coding sequence is TGTGCCAGCAGCGTCCAGGGGGCGCAGGAGCAGTACTTC. Amino acid sequence: CASSVQGAQEQYF. The variable domain in full, completed from reference TRBV5-4 and TRBJ2-7, reads ETGVTQSPTHLIKTRGQQVTLRCSSQSGHNTVSWYQQALGQGPQFIFQYYREEENGRGNFPPRFSGLQFPNYSSELNVNALELDDSALYLCASSVQGAQEQYFGPGTRLTVT.

With respect to this clone: A junction end diverges from the germline sequence, so it may reflect a read error. V usage is TRBV5-4 and J usage is TRBJ2-6, with D possibly matching TRBD1 (5 bases). Germline V CDR1 and CDR2: SGHNT, YYREEE (reference sequence). The CDR3 is 17 amino acids. The CDR3 bases are TGCGCCAGCAGCCAAGACCTGACAGACTCTGGGGCCAACGTCCTGACTTTC. This gives the protein CASSQDLTDSGANVLTF. Drawing the rest from reference TRBV5-4 and TRBJ2-6, the complete variable domain is ETGVTQSPTHLIKTRGQQVTLRCSSQSGHNTVSWYQQALGQGPQFIFQYYREEENGRGNFPPRFSGLQFPNYSSELNVNALELDDSALYLCASSQDLTDSGANVLTFGAGSRLTVL.

The chain couples TRBV19 to TRBJ1-5; the match to TRBD1 covers 9 bases. Per germline, CDR1 LNHDA and CDR2 SQIVND (reference sequence). After removal of 5 bases from V and 7 bases from J, the junction contained 6 bases not matched to a gene. The CDR3 runs to 14 residues. This CDR3 reads CASSPTTGGQPQHF. In DNA form, the CDR3 reads TGTGCCAGTAGTCCAACGACAGGGGGGCAGCCCCAGCATTTT.

The chain is built from TRBV6-1 and TRBJ1-5; TRBD1 is a possible D gene (5 bases). Germline CDR1 is MNHNS and CDR2 is SASEGT. CDR3 length: 15 residues. The ends were cut back, 0 bases at V and 6 bases at J, with 12 bases in the middle. The chain's CDR3 is CASSEALAGLQPQHF. CDR3 sequence (DNA): TGTGCCAGCAGTGAAGCGCTGGCAGGGCTTCAGCCCCAGCATTTT.

This clone was seen more than once but under ten times. The chain employs TRBV18 and TRBJ2-6, with D possibly matching TRBD2 (6 bases). Trimming removed 0 bases from V and 3 bases from J, with 12 bases in between. Per the germline V gene, CDR1 is KGHSH and CDR2 is LQKENI. The CDR3 extends over 17 amino acids. The CDR3 DNA sequence: TGTGCCAGCTCACCACCGGCTCTCGGGAGTGGGGCCAACGTCCTGACTTTC. This codes for CASSPPALGSGANVLTF.

The chain has TRBV28 and TRBJ2-7; D is tentatively TRBD1 or TRBD2 (5 bases each). Trimming stripped 5 bases from V and 6 bases from J, with 11 bases between. CDR1 MDHEN and CDR2 SYDVKM come from the germline V gene. The CDR3 totals 12 residues. This CDR3 is CASSLGPFEQYF. The CDR3 bases are TGTGCCAGCAGTCTGGGACCGTTCGAGCAGTACTTC.

This clone was found a few times. V is TRBV4-2 and J is TRBJ2-5, with 7 bases identical to TRBD2. The CDR3 length is 16 residues. Germline CDR1 reads LGHNA; CDR2 reads YNFKEQ. V shed 0 bases, J shed 2 bases, and the junction held 6 bases outside the gene matches. In DNA form, the CDR3 reads TGTGCCAGCAGCCAAGACCGGGCGGGAGTTCAAGAGACCCAGTACTTC. Translating gives CASSQDRAGVQETQYF.

The gene calls are TRBV15 and TRBJ2-5, with 7 positions matching TRBD1. Per the germline V gene, CDR1 is LNHNV and CDR2 is YYDKDF (reference sequence). J gave up 9 bases and V 0 bases, and 7 bases lay outside the gene matches. The length of the CDR3 is 14 residues. CDR3 nucleotide sequence: TGTGCCACCAGCAGAGATCCGGGACAGAGGGCCCAGTACTTC. It is translated as CATSRDPGQRAQYF. Full variable domain (rest looked up from reference TRBV15 and TRBJ2-5): DAMVIQNPRYQVTQFGKPVTLSCSQTLNHNVMYWYQQKSSQAPKLLFHYYDKDFNNEADTPDNFQSRRPNTSFCFLDIRSPGLGDTAMYLCATSRDPGQRAQYFGPGTRLLVL.

The chain links TRBV4-3 to TRBJ1-2; no reliable D call. The V gene lost 4 bases and the J gene lost 8 bases, with 14 bases spanning the gap. This CDR3 has 13 residues. Germline V gene lookup returns CDR1 LGHNA and CDR2 YSLEER. CDR3 sequence: CASSRSPTQGYTF. The CDR3 DNA sequence: TGCGCCAGCAGCCGATCACCCACCCAAGGCTACACCTTC.

V usage is TRBV11-2 and J usage is TRBJ1-4; 9 bases align to TRBD1. The J segment lost 8 bases and the V segment lost 1 base, leaving 5 bases of the junction unmatched. The CDR3 loop spans 15 amino acids. The germline gives CDR1 SGHAT, CDR2 FQNNGV. As DNA, the CDR3 is TGTGCCAGCAGCTTAGCGGGGACAGGGAACGAAAAACTGTTTTTT. Translated, it gives CASSLAGTGNEKLFF. Full variable domain (rest looked up from reference TRBV11-2 and TRBJ1-4): EAGVAQSPRYKIIEKRQSVAFWCNPISGHATLYWYQQILGQGPKLLIQFQNNGVVDDSQLPKDRFSAERLKGVDSTLKIQPAKLEDSAVYLCASSLAGTGNEKLFFGSGTQLSVL.

The CDR3: CASSQRGSDGYTF. The DNA for the CDR3 is TGCGCCAGCAGCCAACGCGGTTCGGATGGCTACACCTTC. The gene calls are TRBV4-3 and TRBJ1-2; the D is unclear. V was pared by 2 bases and J by 6 bases, with 10 bases between. Germline CDR1 and CDR2: LGHNA and YSLEER. The CDR3 covers 13 residues.

V and J are TRBV6-5 and TRBJ2-3, with unresolved D. In germline, CDR1 is MNHEY, CDR2 SVGAGI. With 5 bases removed from V and 5 bases from J, the gap between germline ends came to 8 bases. The CDR3 spans 12 residues. The CDR3 spells CASSPTRDTQYF. The CDR3 nucleotides are TGTGCCAGCAGTCCGACTCGAGATACGCAGTATTTT.

This clone was detected only a few times. The chain is built from TRBV28 and TRBJ1-1, with TRBD1 as a possible D gene (5 bases). V gave up 5 bases and J gave up 2 bases, with 9 bases separating them. CDR3 length equals 13 residues. In germline, CDR1 is MDHEN, CDR2 SYDVKM. CDR3 sequence reads: CASSGDGNTEAFF. The CDR3, as DNA: TGTGCCAGCAGTGGGGACGGAAACACTGAAGCTTTCTTT.

This clone has just a few counts. The genes are TRBV29-1 and TRBJ2-1, with D perhaps TRBD2 (5 bases). This CDR3 contains 12 residues. With 5 bases removed from V and 4 bases from J, the gap between germline ends came to 9 bases. Per the germline V gene, CDR1 is SQVTM and CDR2 is ANQGSEA. The CDR3 nucleotides are TGCAGCGTTTATTCGGGGTACAATGAGCAGTTCTTC. Translated, it gives CSVYSGYNEQFF.

This clone was observed a few times. Other DNA sequences from this sample encode an identical CDR3 as well. This rearrangement joins TRBV7-2 to TRBJ2-5, with TRBD2 as a possible D gene (6 bases). V lost 5 bases, J lost 1 base, and 11 bases lay in between. The CDR3 sequence is 14 residues long. Germline assignment: CDR1 SGHTA and CDR2 FQGNSA. The CDR3 loop is CASSLVGGQETQYF. The CDR3, as DNA: TGTGCCAGCAGCCTAGTGGGGGGCCAAGAGACCCAGTACTTC.

This clone has just a few counts. The chain joins TRBV9 to TRBJ2-3, with 9 bases identical to TRBD2. The CDR3 loop spans 16 amino acids. Per germline, CDR1 SGDLS and CDR2 YYNGEE. The ends lost 0 bases at V and 0 bases at J; junction bases unmatched: 2. The CDR3: CASSVVSGGSTDTQYF. The CDR3 bases are TGTGCCAGCAGCGTAGTTAGCGGGGGAAGCACAGATACGCAGTATTTT.

The rearrangement uses TRBV9 and TRBJ2-5; D gene ambiguous. The V gene's germline CDR1 is SGDLS and CDR2 YYNGEE. The CDR3 loop spans 15 amino acids. Trimming pared 0 bases from V and 3 bases from J, leaving 12 bases between. The CDR3 DNA follows: TGTGCCAGCAGCGTAGGTGGGTGGGTCGAAGAGACCCAGTACTTC. This gives the protein CASSVGGWVEETQYF.

V and J are TRBV25-1 and TRBJ2-5, with D possibly TRBD2 on 5 matching bases. V lost 2 bases and J 4 bases, leaving 11 bases between the germline ends. Germline V gene data show CDR1 as MGHDK and CDR2 as SYGVNS. The CDR3 extends over 14 amino acids. DNA for the CDR3: TGTGCCAGCAGTGAAGCGGCTGGAGGAGAGACCCAGTACTTC. The encoded protein is CASSEAAGGETQYF.